A single sample is the source of the 24 T cell receptor beta chains below, sequenced in a study of T cell responses to AZD1222 COVID-19 vaccine. Assay used: immunoSEQ multiplex PCR; TCRdb lists only in-frame clones, some missing. Counted here are over 100,000 clones, around 90% occurring once; the ten biggest clones make up 10% to 15%. This sample comprised peripheral blood, obtained on day 0 of MenACWY control vaccination. These receptors were obtained from an adult in good health.

V and J are TRBV5-4 and TRBJ2-7, with 7 bases aligning to TRBD2. V was clipped by 0 bases and J by 0 bases; unmatched bases: 6. CDR3 length: 16 residues. CDR1 is SGHNT, CDR2 YYREEE, per germline (reference sequence). CDR3 sequence reads: CASSLGHRTSSYEQYF. The CDR3 DNA is TGTGCCAGCAGCTTGGGACATCGGACTAGCTCCTACGAGCAGTACTTC.

In the case of this clone: Other DNA sequences of this sample code for an identical CDR3. V and J are TRBV18 and TRBJ1-3; D is ambiguous. This CDR3 has 13 residues. V shed 0 bases and J shed 4 bases, with 4 bases lying between them. Looked up from germline, CDR1 is KGHSH and CDR2 is LQKENI. The CDR3 coding sequence is TGTGCCAGCTCACCACCGGGAGGAAACACCATATATTTT. Its protein product is CASSPPGGNTIYF.

The chain is built from TRBV9 and TRBJ2-1; 11 bases are a match to TRBD2. CDR1 and CDR2 from the germline V gene are SGDLS and YYNGEE. This CDR3 has 15 residues. The J segment lost 6 bases and the V segment lost 3 bases, leaving 5 bases of the junction unmatched. CDR3 DNA sequence: TGTGCCAGCAGCGGTAGCGGGGGGGCGGGCAATGAGCAGTTCTTC. Translating it yields CASSGSGGAGNEQFF.

This sequence joins TRBV7-3 and TRBJ1-1, with TRBD1 matching 7 bases. This CDR3 contains 14 residues. Trimming took 2 bases from V and 5 from J; bases not matched to a gene: 5. Germline CDR1 and CDR2: SGHTA and FQGTGA. The CDR3 is CASSLSQGGTEAFF. The CDR3 DNA reads as TGTGCCAGCAGCTTATCCCAGGGGGGGACTGAAGCTTTCTTT.

The chain has TRBV4-2 and TRBJ1-5, with a weak D call TRBD1 (6 bases). Germline CDR1 is LGHNA and CDR2 is YNFKEQ. Between the trimmed V and J ends, which lost 1 base and 3 bases, there was a span of 13 bases. The CDR3 extends over 16 amino acids. The CDR3 DNA reads as TGTGCCAGCAGCCAAGGGGCAGGGGACCTCAATCAGCCCCAGCATTTT. It specifies CASSQGAGDLNQPQHF.

The V and J genes are TRBV10-3 and TRBJ1-5; 7 bases align to TRBD1. Trimming at V came to 1 base and at J to 1 base, leaving 10 bases not matched to a gene. Germline CDR1 ENHRY, CDR2 SYGVKD. This CDR3 is 18 amino acids long. The CDR3 spells CAISEYRTGQGSNQPQHF. As DNA, the CDR3 is TGTGCCATCAGTGAGTACCGGACAGGCCAGGGGAGCAATCAGCCCCAGCATTTT.

This clone was counted once. V usage is TRBV6-5 and J usage is TRBJ2-7; D is uncertain. CDR3 length equals 16 residues. Per germline, CDR1 MNHEY and CDR2 SVGAGI. V lost 0 bases and J 1 base, leaving 13 bases between the germline ends. The CDR3 region is CASSYSQISSSYEQYF. In nucleotides, the CDR3 is TGTGCCAGCAGTTACTCTCAAATCAGCTCATCCTACGAGCAGTACTTC.

The genes are TRBV7-2 and TRBJ1-1, with D perhaps TRBD1 (6 bases). This CDR3 has 16 residues. Trimming stripped 3 bases from V and 3 bases from J, with 17 bases between. Germline V gene data show CDR1 as SGHTA and CDR2 as FQGNSA. The CDR3 protein is CASSFTGSGIHTEAFF. DNA of the CDR3: TGTGCCAGCAGCTTTACAGGGAGTGGGATTCACACTGAAGCTTTCTTT.

The V and J genes are TRBV7-9 and TRBJ1-1; maybe TRBD1 (5 bases). Germline CDR1 is SEHNR and CDR2 is FQNEAQ (reference sequence). Trimming stripped 3 bases from V and 0 bases from J, with 8 bases between. The CDR3 loop spans 14 amino acids. CDR3 sequence: CASSLPTVNTEAFF. DNA of the CDR3: TGTGCCAGCAGCTTGCCGACAGTGAACACTGAAGCTTTCTTT. Based on the CDR3 plus reference TRBV7-9 and TRBJ1-1, the full variable domain is DTGVSQNPRHKITKRGQNVTFRCDPISEHNRLYWYRQTLGQGPEFLTYFQNEAQLEKSRLLSDRFSAERPKGSFSTLEIQRTEQGDSAMYLCASSLPTVNTEAFFGQGTRLTVV.

The V gene is TRBV3-1 (or the pseudogene TRBV3-2), the J gene TRBJ1-4; D unclear. The CDR3 has 14 amino acids. V was pared by 2 bases and J by 8 bases, with 12 bases between. The germline V gene encodes CDR1 LGHDT and CDR2 YNNKEL (reference sequence). This CDR3 is CASSQSRGQEKLFF. In nucleotides, the CDR3 is TGTGCCAGCAGCCAAAGCCGGGGTCAGGAAAAACTGTTTTTT.

The rearrangement uses TRBV24-1 and TRBJ1-2, with D perhaps matching TRBD1 (6 bases). Trimming removed 2 bases from V and 10 bases from J, with 16 bases in between. CDR3 length: 14 residues. Germline assignment: CDR1 KGHDR and CDR2 SFDVKD. The CDR3 nucleotides are TGTGCCACCAGTGATTCGGACAGCCACACTACCTACACCTTC. It encodes CATSDSDSHTTYTF.

The CDR3 region has the DNA TGTGCCAGCAGTTCCAGACAGAGGCTGAACACTGAAGCTTTCTTT. Encoded protein: CASSSRQRLNTEAFF. This chain links TRBV27 with TRBJ1-1; maybe TRBD1 (5 bases). CDR3 size: 15 residues. CDR1 and CDR2 (germline): MNHEY, SMNVEV (reference sequence). Trimming pared 4 bases from V and 0 bases from J, leaving 12 bases between.

The chain joins TRBV2 to TRBJ2-1; maybe TRBD1 (5 bases). The germline V gene has CDR1 SNHLY and CDR2 FYNNEI. V lost 6 bases, J lost 7 bases, and 10 bases lay in between. The CDR3 totals 12 residues. The CDR3 loop reads CASSLTVNEQFF. The DNA of the CDR3 is TGTGCCAGCAGCCTGACAGTTAATGAGCAGTTCTTC.

This chain uses TRBV11-2 with TRBJ2-7; D is unclear. The germline CDR1 and CDR2 sequences are SGHAT and FQNNGV. V was clipped by 1 base and J by 6 bases, with 7 bases between them. The CDR3 is 12 residues long. CDR3 DNA sequence: TGTGCCAGCAGCTTAGTAGAAGGCGAGCAGTACTTC. As protein: CASSLVEGEQYF.

The chain recombines TRBV7-9 with TRBJ1-1; D is undetermined. The CDR3 runs 14 residues. Trimming took 7 bases from V and 4 from J, leaving 16 bases between them. Germline V gene data show CDR1 as SEHNR and CDR2 as FQNEAQ (reference sequence). The DNA for the CDR3 is TGTGCCAGCACCATTGCGCCCCCGGGCACTGAAGCTTTCTTT. Translating gives CASTIAPPGTEAFF.

V usage is TRBV4-1 and J usage is TRBJ1-1; tentative D call: TRBD1 (6 bases). From germline, CDR1 is MGHRA and CDR2 YSYEKL. The CDR3 consists of 15 residues. V was cut by 1 base and J by 5 bases, with 14 bases left in between. The CDR3 is CASSQALGGRTEAFF. Written as DNA, the CDR3 is TGCGCCAGCAGCCAAGCGTTGGGGGGCAGGACTGAAGCTTTCTTT.

The count of this clone is one. The chain has TRBV5-1 and TRBJ2-3, with D possibly being TRBD1 or TRBD2 (5 bases each). From germline, CDR1 is SGHRS and CDR2 YFSETQ. The CDR3 runs to 14 residues. Between the trimmed V and J ends, which lost 0 bases and 4 bases, there was a span of 9 bases. The CDR3: CASSLGDGSDTQYF. The CDR3 DNA sequence: TGCGCCAGCAGCTTGGGGGACGGATCAGATACGCAGTATTTT. The whole variable domain, filled in from reference TRBV5-1 and TRBJ2-3, reads KAGVTQTPRYLIKTRGQQVTLSCSPISGHRSVSWYQQTPGQGLQFLFEYFSETQRNKGNFPGRFSGRQFSNSRSEMNVSTLELGDSALYLCASSLGDGSDTQYFGPGTRLTVL.

This chain joins TRBV3-1 (or the pseudogene TRBV3-2) and TRBJ1-1; D might be TRBD1 (5 bases). This CDR3 is built from 13 residues. Germline V gives CDR1 LGHDT, CDR2 YNNKEL (reference sequence). V dropped 2 bases and J dropped 4 bases, with 8 bases sitting between them. The CDR3 bases are TGTGCCAGCAGCCAATGGGGGGGCACTGAAGCTTTCTTT. Its translation: CASSQWGGTEAFF.

The chain combines TRBV28 with TRBJ2-3, with D uncertain. The CDR3 consists of 13 residues. V was shortened by 6 bases and J by 7 bases, with 14 bases between the two germline ends. Per germline, CDR1 MDHEN and CDR2 SYDVKM. CDR3 in amino acids: CASSQTPAYTQYF. The CDR3 region has the DNA TGTGCCAGCAGCCAAACGCCCGCATATACGCAGTATTTT.

The sample holds one count of this clone. DNA of the CDR3: TGCAGCGTTGAAATGGGCGGGGAGACCCAGTACTTC. Encoded protein: CSVEMGGETQYF. This sequence joins TRBV29-1 and TRBJ2-5, with D tentatively TRBD2 (5 bases). The V end lost 2 bases, the J end lost 5 bases, and 9 bases lay between the germline ends. CDR3 size: 12 residues. Germline V gene sequence: CDR1 SQVTM, CDR2 ANQGSEA.

V and J are TRBV7-2 and TRBJ1-5, with D unclear. CDR1 is SGHTA, CDR2 FQGNSA, per germline. V shed 5 bases and J shed 0 bases, with 8 bases lying between them. The CDR3 has 14 amino acids. The CDR3 DNA reads TGTGCCAGCAGCAGCATTAATAGCAATCAGCCCCAGCATTTT. Its translation: CASSSINSNQPQHF.

The gene calls are TRBV15 and TRBJ1-2, with D perhaps matching TRBD1 (5 bases). This CDR3 is 13 amino acids long. Germline loops: CDR1 LNHNV, CDR2 YYDKDF (reference sequence). V was clipped by 0 bases and J by 7 bases, with 9 bases between them. CDR3 sequence: CATSRDHRSGYTF. CDR3 coding DNA: TGTGCCACCAGCAGAGATCACAGGAGTGGCTACACCTTC.

This sequence joins TRBV29-1 and TRBJ2-5; 9 bases are shared with TRBD1. The ends lost 1 base at V and 5 bases at J; junction bases unmatched: 8. The CDR3 covers 15 residues. Germline CDR1 is SQVTM and CDR2 is ANQGSEA. Written as DNA, the CDR3 is TGCAGCGTTGAAGGTGGAACAGGGGGCGGGGAGACCCAGTACTTC. Translating it yields CSVEGGTGGGETQYF.

This clone was seen just once. The CDR3, as DNA: TGTGCCAGCAGCAAAGGAGGAGGGAATCAGCCCCAGCATTTT. It encodes CASSKGGGNQPQHF. V and J are TRBV9 and TRBJ1-5; D gene uncertain. The germline V gene encodes CDR1 SGDLS and CDR2 YYNGEE. This CDR3 has 14 amino acids. Trimming removed 4 bases at V and 4 bases at J, with 12 bases between.